This T cell receptor (beta chain) came from a study of beta chain features in type 1 diabetes. Looking at the study overall: Analysis included over 100,000,000 sorted cells drawn from all samples.

Of note for this clone: Other DNA sequences in this sample translate to the same CDR3.

Trimming took 5 bases from V and 1 from J, leaving 8 bases between them. CDR3 length: 13 residues. Germline CDR1 is SEHNR and CDR2 is FQNEAQ (reference sequence). The entirety of the isolated RNA underwent reverse transcription, so expressed TCRB transcripts were sequenced. Millions of reads, on average, came from each naive, central memory and regulatory T cell sample. Assay used: immunoSEQ multiplex PCR; TCRdb lists only in-frame clones, some missing. This sample has a few hundred thousand clones; roughly 16% occur once, and the top ten carry about 0.02%. CD45RO/CCR7/CD25/CD127/CD95/CD27 staining was used to isolate CD4+ naive, central memory, regulatory and stem cell-like memory cells by sorting.

The chain employs TRBV7-9 and TRBJ1-1, with D maybe TRBD1 (5 bases). The clonotype originates from a young woman in good health. Sequenced material: naive CD4+ T cells from blood. CDR3 residues: CASSLQENTEAFF. The CDR3 DNA is TGTGCCAGCAGCCTACAGGAGAACACTGAAGCTTTCTTT.